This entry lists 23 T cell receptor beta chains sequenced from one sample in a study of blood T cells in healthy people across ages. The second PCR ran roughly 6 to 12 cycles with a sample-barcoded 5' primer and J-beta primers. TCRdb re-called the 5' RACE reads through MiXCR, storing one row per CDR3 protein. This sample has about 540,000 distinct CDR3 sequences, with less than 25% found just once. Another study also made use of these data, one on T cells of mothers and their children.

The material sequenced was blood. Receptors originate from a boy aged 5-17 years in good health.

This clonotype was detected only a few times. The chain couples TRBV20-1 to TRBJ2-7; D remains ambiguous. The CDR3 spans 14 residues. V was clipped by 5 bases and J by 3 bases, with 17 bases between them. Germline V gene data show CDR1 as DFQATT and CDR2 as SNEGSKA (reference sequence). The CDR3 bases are TGCAGTGCTTGCGGTCCCCCCCCCGGCTACGAGCAGTACTTC. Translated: CSACGPPPGYEQYF.

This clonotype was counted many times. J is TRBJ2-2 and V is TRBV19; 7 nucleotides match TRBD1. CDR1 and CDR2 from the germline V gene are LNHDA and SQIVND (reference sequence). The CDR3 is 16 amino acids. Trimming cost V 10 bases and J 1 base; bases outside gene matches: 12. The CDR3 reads CATRGWREKNTGELFF. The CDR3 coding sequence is TGTGCCACCAGGGGGTGGAGAGAAAAGAACACCGGGGAGCTGTTTTTT.

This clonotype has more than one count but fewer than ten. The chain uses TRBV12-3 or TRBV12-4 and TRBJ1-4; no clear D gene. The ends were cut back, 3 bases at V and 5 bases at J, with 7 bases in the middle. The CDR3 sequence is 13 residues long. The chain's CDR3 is CASSFRANEKLFF. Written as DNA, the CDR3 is TGTGCCAGCAGTTTCCGTGCCAATGAAAAACTGTTTTTT.

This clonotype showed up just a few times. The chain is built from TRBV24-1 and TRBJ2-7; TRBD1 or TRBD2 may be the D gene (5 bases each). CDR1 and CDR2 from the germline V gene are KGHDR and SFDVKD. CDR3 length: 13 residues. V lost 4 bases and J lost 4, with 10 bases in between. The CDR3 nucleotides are TGTGCCACCAGTGAGTGGGACGGATACGAGCAGTACTTC. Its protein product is CATSEWDGYEQYF.

The CDR3 loop is CASSLAFGRGDYNEQFF. CDR3 in DNA: TGTGCCAGCAGCTTAGCCTTCGGGCGGGGGGATTACAATGAGCAGTTCTTC. V and J are TRBV7-9 and TRBJ2-1, with 8 bases matching TRBD2. The junction had 8 bases not matched to a gene; V was cut back by 0 bases and J by 4 bases. The CDR3 loop spans 17 amino acids. Germline CDR1 and CDR2: SEHNR and FQNEAQ (reference sequence).

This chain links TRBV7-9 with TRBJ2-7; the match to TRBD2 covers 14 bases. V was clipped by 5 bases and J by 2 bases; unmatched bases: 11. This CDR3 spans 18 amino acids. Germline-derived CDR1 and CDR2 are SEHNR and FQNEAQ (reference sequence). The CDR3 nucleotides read TGTGCCAGCAGCCCCTCAGGACTAGCGGGGGGACGCACCTACGAGCAGTACTTC. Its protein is CASSPSGLAGGRTYEQYF.

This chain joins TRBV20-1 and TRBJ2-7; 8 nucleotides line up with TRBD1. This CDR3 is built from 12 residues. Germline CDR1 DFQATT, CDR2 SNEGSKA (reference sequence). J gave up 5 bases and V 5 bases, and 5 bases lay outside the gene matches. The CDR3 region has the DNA TGCAGTGCTTCATTGGACAGGGACGAGCAGTACTTC. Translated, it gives CSASLDRDEQYF.

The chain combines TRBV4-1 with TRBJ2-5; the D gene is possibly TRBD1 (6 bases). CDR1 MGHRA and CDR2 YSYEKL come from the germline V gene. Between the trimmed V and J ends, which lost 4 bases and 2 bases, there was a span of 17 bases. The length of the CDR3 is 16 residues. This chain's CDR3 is CASSPASGGRQETQYF. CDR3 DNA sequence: TGCGCCAGCAGCCCTGCGAGTGGGGGCCGGCAAGAGACCCAGTACTTC.

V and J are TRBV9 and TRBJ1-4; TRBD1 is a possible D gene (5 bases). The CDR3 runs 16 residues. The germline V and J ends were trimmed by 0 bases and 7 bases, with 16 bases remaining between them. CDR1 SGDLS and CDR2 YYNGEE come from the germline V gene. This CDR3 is CASSVGFYRPGEKLFF. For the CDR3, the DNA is TGTGCCAGCAGCGTAGGTTTTTACAGGCCCGGTGAAAAACTGTTTTTT.

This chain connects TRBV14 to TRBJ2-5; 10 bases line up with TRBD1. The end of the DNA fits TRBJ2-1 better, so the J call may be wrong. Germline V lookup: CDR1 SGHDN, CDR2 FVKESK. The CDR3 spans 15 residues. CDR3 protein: CASSTRQGANNEQFF. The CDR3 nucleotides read TGTGCCAGCAGCACACGACAGGGGGCGAACAATGAGCAGTTCTTC.

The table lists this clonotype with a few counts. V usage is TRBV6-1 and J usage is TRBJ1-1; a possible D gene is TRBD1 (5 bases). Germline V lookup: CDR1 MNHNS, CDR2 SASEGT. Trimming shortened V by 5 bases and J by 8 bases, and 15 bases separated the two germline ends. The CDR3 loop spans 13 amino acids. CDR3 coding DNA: TGTGCCAGCAGTTCAGCAGGTCGGGGGGAAGCTTTCTTT. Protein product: CASSSAGRGEAFF.

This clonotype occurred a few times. CDR3 region: CSSTTGEDYGYTF. As DNA, the CDR3 is TGCAGTTCCACGACAGGGGAAGACTATGGCTACACCTTC. The genes are TRBV20-1 and TRBJ1-2, with 8 bases that match TRBD1. In germline, CDR1 is DFQATT, CDR2 SNEGSKA (reference sequence). Losses at the gene ends were 8 bases for V and 3 bases for J; bases not matched to a gene: 8. CDR3 length: 13 amino acids.

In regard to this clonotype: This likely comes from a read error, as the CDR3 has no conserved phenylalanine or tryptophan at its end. CDR3 in DNA: TGTGCCAGCAGCCCCCAGGTTGGGGTATCAGATACGCAGTATTGT. Its protein is CASSPQVGVSDTQYC. The chain employs TRBV7-2 and TRBJ2-3; D is unresolved. CDR1 and CDR2 (germline): SGHTA, FQGNSA. The CDR3 runs to 15 residues. The ends were cut back, 5 bases at V and 4 bases at J, with 16 bases in the middle.

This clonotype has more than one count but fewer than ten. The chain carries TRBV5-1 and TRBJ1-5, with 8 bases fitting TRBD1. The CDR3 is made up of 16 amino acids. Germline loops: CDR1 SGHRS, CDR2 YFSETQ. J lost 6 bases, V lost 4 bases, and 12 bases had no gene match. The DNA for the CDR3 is TGCGCCAGCAGCCCCGATGGGACAGGCAGGGGTCAGCCCCAGCATTTT. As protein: CASSPDGTGRGQPQHF.

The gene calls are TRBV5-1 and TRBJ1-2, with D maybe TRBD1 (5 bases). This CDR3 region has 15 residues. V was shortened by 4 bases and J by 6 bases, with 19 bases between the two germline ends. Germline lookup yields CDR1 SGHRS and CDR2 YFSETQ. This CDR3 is CASSPGGARADGYTF. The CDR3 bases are TGCGCCAGCAGCCCCGGCGGGGCGCGGGCAGATGGCTACACCTTC.

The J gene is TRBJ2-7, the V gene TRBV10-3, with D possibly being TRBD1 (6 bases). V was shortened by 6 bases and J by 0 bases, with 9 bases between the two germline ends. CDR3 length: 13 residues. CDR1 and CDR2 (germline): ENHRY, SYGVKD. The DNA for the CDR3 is TGTGCCATCAGAAGACAGGACTCCTACGAGCAGTACTTC. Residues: CAIRRQDSYEQYF.

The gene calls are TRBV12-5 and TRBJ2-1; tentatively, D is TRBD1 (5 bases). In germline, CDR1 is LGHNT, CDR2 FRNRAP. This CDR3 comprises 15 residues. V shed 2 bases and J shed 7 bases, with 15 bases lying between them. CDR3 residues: CASGLFQGRLNEQFF. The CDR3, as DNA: TGTGCTAGTGGTTTGTTTCAGGGAAGGCTTAATGAGCAGTTCTTC.

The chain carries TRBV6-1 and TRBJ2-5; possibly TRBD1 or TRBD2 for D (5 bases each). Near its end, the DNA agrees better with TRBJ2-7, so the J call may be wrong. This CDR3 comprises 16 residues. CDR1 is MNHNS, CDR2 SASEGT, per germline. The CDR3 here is CASSETSNRRAYEQYF. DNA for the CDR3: TGTGCCAGCAGTGAAACCTCAAACAGGCGGGCCTACGAGCAGTACTTC.

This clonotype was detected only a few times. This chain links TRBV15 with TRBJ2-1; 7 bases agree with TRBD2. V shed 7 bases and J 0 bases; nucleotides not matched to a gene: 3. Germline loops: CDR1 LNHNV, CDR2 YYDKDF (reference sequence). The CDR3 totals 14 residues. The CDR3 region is CATKASGSYNEQFF. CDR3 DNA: TGTGCCACCAAGGCTAGCGGCTCCTACAATGAGCAGTTCTTC.

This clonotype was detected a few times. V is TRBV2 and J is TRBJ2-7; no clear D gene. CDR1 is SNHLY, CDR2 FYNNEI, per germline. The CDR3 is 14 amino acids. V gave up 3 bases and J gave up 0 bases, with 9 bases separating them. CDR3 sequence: CASSDRSSSYEQYF. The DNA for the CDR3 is TGTGCCAGCAGTGACAGGTCAAGCTCCTACGAGCAGTACTTC.

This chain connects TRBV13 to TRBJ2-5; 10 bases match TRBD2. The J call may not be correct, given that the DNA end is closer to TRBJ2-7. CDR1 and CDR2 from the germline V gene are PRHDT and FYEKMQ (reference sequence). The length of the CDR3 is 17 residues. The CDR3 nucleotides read TGTGCCAGCAGCTTAGGGGGCCTAGCGGGGGACTCCTACGAGCAGTACTTC. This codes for CASSLGGLAGDSYEQYF.

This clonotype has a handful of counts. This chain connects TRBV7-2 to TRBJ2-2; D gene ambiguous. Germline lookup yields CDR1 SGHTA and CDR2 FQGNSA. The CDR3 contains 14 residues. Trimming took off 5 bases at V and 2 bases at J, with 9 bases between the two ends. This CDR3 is CASSPGPNTGELFF. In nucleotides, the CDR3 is TGTGCCAGCAGCCCCGGACCTAACACCGGGGAGCTGTTTTTT.

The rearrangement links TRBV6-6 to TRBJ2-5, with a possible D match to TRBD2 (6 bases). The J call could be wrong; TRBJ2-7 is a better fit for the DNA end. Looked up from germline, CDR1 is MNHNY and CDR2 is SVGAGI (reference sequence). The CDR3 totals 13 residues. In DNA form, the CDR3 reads TGTGCCAGCAGTCTTACACTAGCCTCCGAGCAGTACTTC. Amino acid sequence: CASSLTLASEQYF.